The rows below give T cell receptor beta chains drawn from one sample of a study of OX40 agonist ivuxolimab in advanced cancers. Repertoires were generated with immunoSEQ multiplex PCR, while TCRdb's copy carries only in-frame clones and drops some. The data contain around 65,000 clones, around nine tenths of them seen just once; the ten biggest clones take up around 0.37%. Sample: CD4+ or CD8+ T cells sorted from blood, taken in a trial of the OX40 agonist ivuxolimab. The receptor set was obtained from an adult with an advanced solid tumor such as melanoma, head and neck, liver or kidney cancer. The CDR3 runs from the conserved cysteine through the conserved F or W. Fields, in order: CDR3 protein, CDR3 DNA, J gene, clone size, V gene, D gene. The D gene is left open where the match is weak. Only some rows state a clone size, as once, few, many or a class for expanded clones.

CDR3aa: CASSEWAGDTEAFF; CDR3nt: TGTGCCAGCAGTGAGTGGGCGGGGGACACTGAAGCTTTCTTT; j_gene: TRBJ1-1; abundance: once; v_gene: TRBV6-4; d_gene: NA
CDR3aa: CASSLAGPTYGYTF; CDR3nt: TGTGCCAGCAGCTTGGCGGGACCTACCTATGGCTACACCTTC; j_gene: TRBJ1-2; abundance: NA; v_gene: TRBV5-6; d_gene: NA
CDR3aa: CASSQGQGPTNEKLFF; CDR3nt: TGCGCCAGCAGCCAGGGACAGGGCCCAACTAATGAAAAACTGTTTTTT; j_gene: TRBJ1-4; abundance: NA; v_gene: TRBV4-1; d_gene: TRBD1
CDR3aa: CASSLAFGQGSISNTIYF; CDR3nt: TGTGCCAGCAGCTTAGCGTTTGGCCAGGGGTCCATAAGTAACACCATATATTTT; j_gene: TRBJ1-3; abundance: NA; v_gene: TRBV11-2; d_gene: NA
CDR3aa: CASTRDSYNSPLHF; CDR3nt: TGTGCCAGCACGCGTGACTCCTATAATTCACCCCTCCACTTT; j_gene: TRBJ1-6; abundance: NA; v_gene: TRBV7-9; d_gene: NA
CDR3aa: CASSPGRQNTEAFF; CDR3nt: TGCGCCAGCAGCCCGGGACGGCAGAACACTGAAGCTTTCTTT; j_gene: TRBJ1-1; abundance: few; v_gene: TRBV4-3; d_gene: NA
CDR3aa: CATTIHSNQPQHF; CDR3nt: TGTGCCACCACGATCCATAGCAATCAGCCCCAGCATTTT; j_gene: TRBJ1-5; abundance: NA; v_gene: TRBV6-6; d_gene: NA
CDR3aa: CASSQEGQGAPEQYF; CDR3nt: TGCGCCAGCAGCCAAGAGGGACAGGGAGCCCCGGAGCAGTACTTC; j_gene: TRBJ2-7; abundance: NA; v_gene: TRBV4-1; d_gene: TRBD1
CDR3aa: CASSSGGQAWEDTQYF; CDR3nt: TGCGCCAGCAGCTCAGGAGGACAGGCATGGGAAGATACGCAGTATTTT; j_gene: TRBJ2-3; abundance: NA; v_gene: TRBV5-1; d_gene: TRBD1
CDR3aa: CASSDNSGRTNTGELFF; CDR3nt: TGTGCCAGCAGTGACAATAGCGGGCGGACGAACACCGGGGAGCTGTTTTTT; j_gene: TRBJ2-2; abundance: NA; v_gene: TRBV6-4; d_gene: TRBD2
CDR3aa: CASSGDRTYEQYF; CDR3nt: TGTGCCAGTAGTGGCGACAGGACCTACGAGCAGTACTTC; j_gene: TRBJ2-7; abundance: NA; v_gene: TRBV19; d_gene: NA
CDR3aa: CASSPYGLGQFF; CDR3nt: TGTGCCAGCAGCCCCTATGGTCTGGGGCAGTTCTTC; j_gene: TRBJ2-1; abundance: NA; v_gene: TRBV11-2; d_gene: NA
CDR3aa: CASSLAGLATDTQYF; CDR3nt: TGTGCCAGCAGCTTAGCGGGACTAGCGACAGATACGCAGTATTTT; j_gene: TRBJ2-3; abundance: few; v_gene: TRBV7-2; d_gene: TRBD2
CDR3aa: CASSRDRGNYGYTF; CDR3nt: TGTGCCAGCTCCCGGGACAGAGGGAACTATGGCTACACCTTC; j_gene: TRBJ1-2; abundance: NA; v_gene: TRBV25-1; d_gene: TRBD1
CDR3aa: CASSLDGRGKEKLFF; CDR3nt: TGTGCCAGCAGCTTAGATGGCAGGGGCAAGGAAAAACTGTTTTTT; j_gene: TRBJ1-4; abundance: NA; v_gene: TRBV11-2; d_gene: NA